This is a list of T cell receptor beta chains from one sample in a study of PD-L1 blockade in urothelial cancer. Clones were sequenced by immunoSEQ multiplex PCR, and TCRdb holds only the in-frame ones, with some missing. The sample lists around 30,000 clones, around 85% occurring once. This material consisted of PBMCs, taken around atezolizumab (anti-PD-L1) treatment. The source of these receptors is a man aged 50 or older with urothelial cancer. Each CDR3 is given with its conserved first and last residue. A D gene is named only where the DNA matches it firmly. Some rows have no size entry. The others give once, few or many, or a class for an expanded clone.

abundance: -; v_gene: TRBV11-2; j_gene: TRBJ1-2; len: 14; d_gene: -; CDR3nt: TGTGCCAGCAGCTTAGAGCGCCAGGGTGGTGGCTACACCTTC; CDR3aa: CASSLERQGGGYTF
abundance: -; v_gene: TRBV29-1; j_gene: TRBJ2-3; len: 16; d_gene: TRBD1; CDR3nt: TGCAGCGTGGACAGCCGGGACAGGGGTTTCACAGATACGCAGTATTTT; CDR3aa: CSVDSRDRGFTDTQYF
abundance: -; v_gene: TRBV30; j_gene: TRBJ1-6; len: 13; d_gene: TRBD1; CDR3nt: TGTGCCTGGAGTGGACAGGGGGATTCACCCCTCCACTTT; CDR3aa: CAWSGQGDSPLHF
abundance: -; v_gene: TRBV19; j_gene: TRBJ2-5; len: 15; d_gene: TRBD2; CDR3nt: TGTGCCAATAGTACCGGGACTAGCGGGAGAGAGACCCAGTACTTC; CDR3aa: CANSTGTSGRETQYF
abundance: -; v_gene: TRBV2; j_gene: TRBJ2-1; len: 13; d_gene: -; CDR3nt: TGTGCCAGCAGTGTCGAGACTACTAAGAGGTTCTTCTTC; CDR3aa: CASSVETTKRFFF
abundance: few; v_gene: TRBV18; j_gene: TRBJ2-1; len: 15; d_gene: TRBD2; CDR3nt: TGTGCCAGCTCACCACTCGGGGGGGCCCACAATGAGCAGTTCTTC; CDR3aa: CASSPLGGAHNEQFF
abundance: -; v_gene: TRBV7-2; j_gene: TRBJ2-1; len: 15; d_gene: TRBD2; CDR3nt: TGTGCCAGCAGCTTGGGACTAGCGGCCTACAATGAGCAGTTCTTC; CDR3aa: CASSLGLAAYNEQFF
abundance: -; v_gene: TRBV5-1; j_gene: TRBJ2-2; len: 15; d_gene: -; CDR3nt: TGCGCCAGCAGCTTGGGTCCGGGAAACGCCGGGGAGCTGTTTTTT; CDR3aa: CASSLGPGNAGELFF
abundance: -; v_gene: TRBV11-1; j_gene: TRBJ2-5; len: 12; d_gene: -; CDR3nt: TGTGCCAGCAGCTTAGTCGTAGAGACCCAGTACTTC; CDR3aa: CASSLVVETQYF
abundance: once; v_gene: TRBV5-4; j_gene: TRBJ1-2; len: 16; d_gene: TRBD1; CDR3nt: TGTGCCAGCAGCTCAAAGGACAGGGGGGGAAACTATGGCTACACCTTC; CDR3aa: CASSSKDRGGNYGYTF
abundance: -; v_gene: TRBV5-5; j_gene: TRBJ2-2; len: 18; d_gene: -; CDR3nt: TGTGCCAGCAGCCCAGGATCCCAGGGCCCTATACGCACCGGGGAGCTGTTTTTT; CDR3aa: CASSPGSQGPIRTGELFF
abundance: -; v_gene: TRBV5-4; j_gene: TRBJ2-1; len: 16; d_gene: TRBD2; CDR3nt: TGTGCCAGCGGGACTAGCGGCCGGAGCTCCTACAATGAGCAGTTCTTC; CDR3aa: CASGTSGRSSYNEQFF
abundance: -; v_gene: TRBV30; j_gene: TRBJ1-5; len: 13; d_gene: -; CDR3nt: TGTGCCTGGAGTCCCCAGGGGAATCAGCCCCAGCATTTT; CDR3aa: CAWSPQGNQPQHF
abundance: once; v_gene: TRBV29-1; j_gene: TRBJ2-1; len: 13; d_gene: -; CDR3nt: TGCAGCGTTGGGGGGGGGCCCTACAATGAGCAGTTCTTC; CDR3aa: CSVGGGPYNEQFF
abundance: -; v_gene: TRBV5-5; j_gene: TRBJ2-3; len: 16; d_gene: TRBD2; CDR3nt: TGTGCCAGCAGCTATGGACTAGCGGAAGGTTTAGATACGCAGTATTTT; CDR3aa: CASSYGLAEGLDTQYF
abundance: -; v_gene: TRBV4-1; j_gene: TRBJ1-5; len: 14; d_gene: -; CDR3nt: TGCGCCAGCAGCACACAAACAGGGAATCAGCCCCAGCATTTT; CDR3aa: CASSTQTGNQPQHF
abundance: -; v_gene: TRBV11-1; j_gene: TRBJ1-2; len: 12; d_gene: -; CDR3nt: TGTGCCAGCAGCCAGGACTTCTATGGCTACACCTTC; CDR3aa: CASSQDFYGYTF
abundance: -; v_gene: TRBV18; j_gene: TRBJ1-3; len: 13; d_gene: -; CDR3nt: TGTGCCTGCGGGGGAAACTCCGGAAACACCATATATTTT; CDR3aa: CACGGNSGNTIYF
abundance: few; v_gene: TRBV7-9; j_gene: TRBJ1-2; len: 14; d_gene: -; CDR3nt: TGTGCCAGCAGCTTCCCAGGCCCTACCTATGGCTACACCTTC; CDR3aa: CASSFPGPTYGYTF
abundance: -; v_gene: TRBV4-1; j_gene: TRBJ1-2; len: 16; d_gene: TRBD1; CDR3nt: TGCGCCAGCAGCCAAGTGCCGACGGACAGGGTTCGCGGCTACACCTTC; CDR3aa: CASSQVPTDRVRGYTF
abundance: -; v_gene: TRBV18; j_gene: TRBJ1-2; len: 13; d_gene: -; CDR3nt: TGTGCCAGCTCACCATCAGGGAACTATGGCTACACCTTC; CDR3aa: CASSPSGNYGYTF
abundance: few; v_gene: TRBV28; j_gene: TRBJ1-5; len: 14; d_gene: TRBD1; CDR3nt: TGTGCCAGCAGACTCGGGACAGAAAATCAGCCCCAGCATTTT; CDR3aa: CASRLGTENQPQHF
abundance: -; v_gene: TRBV4-1; j_gene: TRBJ1-2; len: 15; d_gene: -; CDR3nt: TGCGCCAGCAGCCAAGATCAGGCCGGGGTATCCGGCTACACCTTC; CDR3aa: CASSQDQAGVSGYTF
abundance: few; v_gene: TRBV30; j_gene: TRBJ1-5; len: 13; d_gene: TRBD1; CDR3nt: TGTGCCTGGAGCGGACAGGGATATCAGCCCCAGCATTTT; CDR3aa: CAWSGQGYQPQHF
abundance: few; v_gene: TRBV7-6; j_gene: TRBJ2-3; len: 16; d_gene: TRBD1; CDR3nt: TGTGCCAGCAGCCTAGGACAGGGGGCTCTTGCAGATACGCAGTATTTT; CDR3aa: CASSLGQGALADTQYF
abundance: -; v_gene: TRBV2; j_gene: TRBJ1-5; len: 15; d_gene: -; CDR3nt: TGTGCCAGCAGTGACTCCGGGAAGGGCAATCAGCCCCAGCATTTT; CDR3aa: CASSDSGKGNQPQHF
abundance: -; v_gene: TRBV28; j_gene: TRBJ2-7; len: 13; d_gene: TRBD1; CDR3nt: TGTGCCAGCAGCACCGGGACAGGGGGCGAGCAGTACTTC; CDR3aa: CASSTGTGGEQYF
abundance: -; v_gene: TRBV10-3; j_gene: TRBJ2-5; len: 16; d_gene: TRBD2; CDR3nt: TGTGCCATCAGTGACTTAGCGGGGAGTCGCCAAGAGACCCAGTACTTC; CDR3aa: CAISDLAGSRQETQYF
abundance: once; v_gene: TRBV25-1; j_gene: TRBJ1-2; len: 12; d_gene: -; CDR3nt: TGTGCCAGCAGTGAACAGGGTTATGGCTACACCTTC; CDR3aa: CASSEQGYGYTF
abundance: once; v_gene: TRBV2; j_gene: TRBJ2-4; len: 12; d_gene: -; CDR3nt: TGTGCCAGCAATTACAGGAAAAACATTCAGTACTTC; CDR3aa: CASNYRKNIQYF
abundance: once; v_gene: TRBV7-2; j_gene: TRBJ1-5; len: 12; d_gene: -; CDR3nt: TGTGCCAGCAGCTTTAACAATCAGCCCCAGCATTTT; CDR3aa: CASSFNNQPQHF
abundance: -; v_gene: TRBV2; j_gene: TRBJ1-4; len: 15; d_gene: -; CDR3nt: TGTGCCAGCCTTCCCGGTTTGGGACTTAATGAAAAACTGTTTTTT; CDR3aa: CASLPGLGLNEKLFF
abundance: -; v_gene: TRBV20-1; j_gene: TRBJ1-2; len: 10; d_gene: -; CDR3nt: TGCAGTGCTCCTCAGTATGGCTACACCTTC; CDR3aa: CSAPQYGYTF
abundance: -; v_gene: TRBV7-3; j_gene: TRBJ2-3; len: 17; d_gene: TRBD2; CDR3nt: TGTGCCAGCAGCTTCCCCTTAGCGGGAGGGGGAACAGATACGCAGTATTTT; CDR3aa: CASSFPLAGGGTDTQYF
abundance: -; v_gene: TRBV5-1; j_gene: TRBJ2-5; len: 14; d_gene: -; CDR3nt: TGCGCCAGCGGCAGTAACAGGGCCGGAGAGACCCAGTACTTC; CDR3aa: CASGSNRAGETQYF
abundance: -; v_gene: TRBV9; j_gene: TRBJ2-5; len: 16; d_gene: -; CDR3nt: TGTGCCAGCAGCGTAGCCCTACAGGAGGGAGGTGAGACCCAGTACTTC; CDR3aa: CASSVALQEGGETQYF
abundance: once; v_gene: TRBV5-4; j_gene: TRBJ2-5; len: 14; d_gene: TRBD1; CDR3nt: TGTGCCAGCAGCCGGGTGGGACAGCAAGAGACCCAGTACTTC; CDR3aa: CASSRVGQQETQYF